The next 4 T cell receptor beta chains were all read from a single sample in a study of blood T cell repertoires in COVID-19. Some clones are missing from TCRdb's copy, which holds only in-frame ones; the method was immunoSEQ multiplex PCR. Altogether under 250,000 clones are present, 83% being singletons, with the ten largest covering 5.5%. Sequenced: peripheral blood. Every receptor here comes from a human donor in a cohort sampled during active COVID-19.

The chain recombines TRBV28 with TRBJ1-1, with D unclear. This CDR3 is 13 amino acids long. CDR1 is MDHEN and CDR2 is SYDVKM in the germline V gene. The ends were cut back, 6 bases at V and 3 bases at J, with 11 bases in the middle. CDR3 DNA: TGTGCCAGCAGAGTCTCGGGGTACACTGAAGCTTTCTTT. Its protein product is CASRVSGYTEAFF.

The chain carries TRBV5-1 and TRBJ2-7, with TRBD1 matching 8 bases. CDR3 length: 15 amino acids. Unmatched junction bases numbered 3, after V lost 0 bases and J lost 1 base. Per germline, CDR1 SGHRS and CDR2 YFSETQ. Written as DNA, the CDR3 is TGCGCCAGCAGCTTGGCCACAGGGGGATCCTACGAGCAGTACTTC. It encodes CASSLATGGSYEQYF. The full variable domain, rest sourced from reference TRBV5-1 and TRBJ2-7, is KAGVTQTPRYLIKTRGQQVTLSCSPISGHRSVSWYQQTPGQGLQFLFEYFSETQRNKGNFPGRFSGRQFSNSRSEMNVSTLELGDSALYLCASSLATGGSYEQYFGPGTRLTVT.

J is TRBJ1-1 and V is TRBV5-5; 7 bases agree with TRBD1. V shed 0 bases, J shed 1 base, and the junction held 6 bases outside the gene matches. The germline gives CDR1 SGHKS, CDR2 YYEKEE (reference sequence). CDR3 length equals 16 residues. CDR3 DNA sequence: TGTGCCAGCAGCTTGGGAGGGGGACAGTGGAACACTGAAGCTTTCTTT. Translation: CASSLGGGQWNTEAFF.

V and J are TRBV11-3 and TRBJ1-1; TRBD1 agrees at 7 bases. This CDR3 has 16 amino acids. Per germline, CDR1 SGHNT and CDR2 YENEEA. Germline trimming cut 5 bases from V and 3 bases from J; bases unmatched to any gene: 12. This CDR3 reads CASSHTFTGEYTEAFF. CDR3 bases: TGTGCCAGCAGCCATACTTTCACAGGGGAGTACACTGAAGCTTTCTTT.